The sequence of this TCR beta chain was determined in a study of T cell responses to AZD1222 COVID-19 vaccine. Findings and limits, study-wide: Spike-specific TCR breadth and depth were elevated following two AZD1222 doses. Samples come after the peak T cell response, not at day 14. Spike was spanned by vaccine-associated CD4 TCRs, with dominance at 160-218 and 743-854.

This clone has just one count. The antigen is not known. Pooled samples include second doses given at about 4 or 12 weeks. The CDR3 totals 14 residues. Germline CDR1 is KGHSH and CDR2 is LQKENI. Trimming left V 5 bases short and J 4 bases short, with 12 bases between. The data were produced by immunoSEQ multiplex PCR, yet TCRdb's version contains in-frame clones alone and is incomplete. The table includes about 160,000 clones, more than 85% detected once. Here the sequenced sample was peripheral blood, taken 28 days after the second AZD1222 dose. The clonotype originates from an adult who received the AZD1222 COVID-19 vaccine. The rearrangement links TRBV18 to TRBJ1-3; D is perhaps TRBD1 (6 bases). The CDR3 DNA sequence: TGTGCCAGCTCAACGACAGGTTCCGGAAACACCATATATTTT. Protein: CASSTTGSGNTIYF.